These 29 T cell receptor beta chains were sequenced from one sample in a study of regulatory T cells in long-lasting Graves disease. Time point meaning: newly diagnosed GD, antithyroid drugs for less than 3 months. Extracted RNA from PBMCs served as the source of the TCR library. To make TCR beta libraries, researchers used iRepertoire HTBI primers and Arm-PCR of CDR3 regions. TCRdb processed the multiplex PCR reads anew with MiXCR; each CDR3 protein has one entry. Of about 530,000 distinct CDR3 sequences listed, 15% to 20% are singletons. The same sample was also used in a study of T cells in Graves' hyperthyroidism and ophthalmopathy.

The specimen was peripheral blood mononuclear cells (PBMCs), collected at new diagnosis, from a patient treated with antithyroid drugs. The receptors were gathered from a middle-aged woman with Graves disease.

This clonotype was picked up many times. The chain couples TRBV28 to TRBJ1-4; D may be TRBD1 (5 bases). V shed 6 bases and J shed 0 bases, with 8 bases lying between them. Germline loops: CDR1 MDHEN, CDR2 SYDVKM. The CDR3 spans 14 residues. In DNA, the CDR3 is TGTGCCAGCAGCCAGGGTGCAACTAATGAAAAACTGTTTTTT. It codes for CASSQGATNEKLFF.

The count of this clonotype is one. The chain links TRBV19 to TRBJ1-2; 9 bases are shared with TRBD1. V lost 3 bases and J lost 4; bases outside the gene matches: 6. The CDR3 runs 15 residues. The germline gives CDR1 LNHDA, CDR2 SQIVND (reference sequence). CDR3: CASSIPGQGIYGYTF. The CDR3 DNA reads as TGTGCCAGTAGTATTCCGGGACAGGGAATCTATGGCTACACCTTC.

CDR3 sequence (DNA): TGTGCCAGCAGCTCGAGGGAGGACGCATGGGGTGGCGGGGAGCTGTTTTTT. Protein product: CASSSREDAWGGGELFF. The chain carries TRBV5-5 and TRBJ2-2; TRBD2 is a possible D gene (6 bases). Germline values: CDR1 SGHKS, CDR2 YYEKEE (reference sequence). Trimming shortened V by 3 bases and J by 7 bases, and 22 bases separated the two germline ends. This CDR3 has 17 residues.

The chain uses TRBV7-6 and TRBJ2-5, with 9 positions matching TRBD1. Germline CDR1 and CDR2: SGHVS and FNYEAQ. The CDR3 consists of 16 residues. V shed 5 bases, J shed 5 bases, and the junction held 12 bases outside the gene matches. The DNA of the CDR3 is TGTGCCAGCAGCAGACCGGGACAGGGCCAAAGGGAGACCCAGTACTTC. It codes for CASSRPGQGQRETQYF.

This clonotype turned up a few times. The V gene is TRBV19, the J gene TRBJ2-5; TRBD1 matches at 9 bases. V shed 6 bases, J shed 1 base, and the junction held 3 bases outside the gene matches. The CDR3 runs 14 residues. CDR1 is LNHDA and CDR2 is SQIVND in the germline V gene (reference sequence). Here the CDR3 reads CASRPDRGQETQYF. CDR3 nucleotide sequence: TGTGCCAGTAGGCCGGACAGGGGCCAAGAGACCCAGTACTTC.

This clonotype was seen repeatedly, ten times or more. The chain links TRBV3-1 to TRBJ1-1; 9 bases map to TRBD1. J was trimmed by 6 bases and V by 3 bases; bases with no gene match: 8. The V gene's germline CDR1 is LGHDT and CDR2 YNNKEL (reference sequence). The CDR3 runs 15 residues. CDR3 coding DNA: TGTGCCAGCAGCCATAGAGGGACAGGGTCTTCTGAAGCTTTCTTT. This codes for CASSHRGTGSSEAFF.

This clonotype was counted many times. The chain carries TRBV5-5 and TRBJ2-2; 11 bases are a match to TRBD1. The CDR3 is made up of 16 amino acids. After removal of 3 bases from V and 3 bases from J, the junction contained 4 bases not matched to a gene. Germline CDR1 is SGHKS and CDR2 is YYEKEE (reference sequence). CDR3 nucleotides: TGTGCCAGCAGCTGGGGGACAGGGGGAGACACCGGGGAGCTGTTTTTT. As protein: CASSWGTGGDTGELFF. The full variable domain, completed using reference TRBV5-5 and TRBJ2-2, is DAGVTQSPTHLIKTRGQQVTLRCSPISGHKSVSWYQQVLGQGPQFIFQYYEKEERGRGNFPDRFSARQFPNYSSELNVNALLLGDSALYLCASSWGTGGDTGELFFGEGSRLTVL.

This chain joins TRBV29-1 and TRBJ1-2; perhaps TRBD1 as D (5 bases). Germline values: CDR1 SQVTM, CDR2 ANQGSEA. V gave up 1 base and J gave up 5 bases, with 11 bases separating them. The CDR3 runs 13 residues. CDR3 nucleotide sequence: TGCAGCGTTGAAGGATCGGGGCGGTATGGCTACACCTTC. Encoded protein: CSVEGSGRYGYTF.

The V gene is TRBV10-1, the J gene TRBJ2-1; 13 bases agree with TRBD2. Germline loops: CDR1 WNHNN, CDR2 SYGVQD (reference sequence). V trimming: 8 bases; J trimming: 7 bases; junction bases outside the gene matches: 8. This CDR3 region has 15 residues. CDR3 loop: CASSRLAGGSNEQFF. The CDR3 coding sequence is TGCGCCAGCTCCCGACTAGCGGGGGGATCGAATGAGCAGTTCTTC.

This clonotype has a count of ten or more. The chain employs TRBV2 and TRBJ1-5, with 9 positions matching TRBD1. Germline V lookup: CDR1 SNHLY, CDR2 FYNNEI. V shed 6 bases, J shed 7 bases, and the junction held 13 bases outside the gene matches. This CDR3 contains 16 residues. The CDR3 here is CASRDFRQGVRQPQHF. The DNA of the CDR3 is TGTGCCAGCAGAGACTTCAGACAGGGGGTTAGGCAGCCCCAGCATTTT.

This clonotype was observed at least ten times. This rearrangement joins TRBV10-1 to TRBJ2-1; possibly TRBD2 for D (5 bases). The germline V and J ends were trimmed by 5 bases and 4 bases, with 9 bases remaining between them. Germline V lookup: CDR1 WNHNN, CDR2 SYGVQD (reference sequence). The CDR3 spans 13 residues. The CDR3 region has the DNA TGCGCCAGCAGTCCGGACTTGTACAATGAGCAGTTCTTC. Encoded protein: CASSPDLYNEQFF.

This clonotype was detected ten times or more. Compared with germline, one end of the junction differs, possibly owing to a read error. The chain uses TRBV5-1 and TRBJ2-5; D may correspond to TRBD1 or TRBD2 (5 bases each). This CDR3 has 15 residues. The germline V gene has CDR1 SGHRS and CDR2 YFSETQ. CDR3 residues: CASTLGTQGRETQYF. In DNA form, the CDR3 reads TGCGCCAGCACCTTGGGGACCCAAGGGCGTGAGACCCAGTACTTC.

In its sample, this clonotype was seen many times. V is TRBV2 and J is TRBJ2-7, with 8 bases matching TRBD1. Germline V gene data show CDR1 as SNHLY and CDR2 as FYNNEI. V trimming: 8 bases; J trimming: 4 bases; junction bases outside the gene matches: 16. CDR3 size: 16 residues. The CDR3 sequence is CASAPGQGIGGYEQYF. Written as DNA, the CDR3 is TGTGCCAGCGCCCCCGGACAGGGAATAGGAGGGTACGAGCAGTACTTC. Complete variable domain (other parts from reference TRBV2 and TRBJ2-7): EPEVTQTPSHQVTQMGQEVILRCVPISNHLYFYWYRQILGQKVEFLVSFYNNEISEKSEIFDDQFSVERPDGSNFTLKIRSTKLEDSAMYFCASAPGQGIGGYEQYFGPGTRLTVT.

The sample holds many counts of this clonotype. The chain links TRBV20-1 to TRBJ2-1; TRBD2 might be the D (6 bases). Germline V gene sequence: CDR1 DFQATT, CDR2 SNEGSKA (reference sequence). Trimming removed 6 bases from V and 0 bases from J, with 12 bases in between. The CDR3 has 14 amino acids. The CDR3 bases are TGCAGTGCCCAGTCTAGCGACTCCTACAATGAGCAGTTCTTC. Protein product: CSAQSSDSYNEQFF.

In its sample, this clonotype was seen a few times. This chain uses TRBV5-1 with TRBJ1-5; TRBD1 is a possible D gene (6 bases). Trimming took 1 base from V and 5 from J, leaving 13 bases between them. Germline loops: CDR1 SGHRS, CDR2 YFSETQ. CDR3 size: 15 residues. CDR3 sequence reads: CASSLYGGEDQPQHF. CDR3 DNA sequence: TGCGCCAGCAGCTTGTATGGGGGCGAAGATCAGCCCCAGCATTTT.

This clonotype has ten or more counts. This chain connects TRBV2 to TRBJ2-1; 11 nucleotides align to TRBD1. This CDR3 contains 15 residues. Looked up from germline, CDR1 is SNHLY and CDR2 is FYNNEI. V dropped 5 bases and J dropped 5; count of bases not matched to a gene: 5. CDR3 nucleotides: TGTGCCAGCAGTTGGGGGGGACAGGGGGACAATGAGCAGTTCTTC. Translating gives CASSWGGQGDNEQFF.

This clonotype was picked up many times. The CDR3 loop is CSARLAENTGELFF. The CDR3, as DNA: TGCAGTGCTAGACTAGCGGAGAACACCGGGGAGCTGTTTTTT. The gene calls are TRBV20-1 and TRBJ2-2; 7 bases agree with TRBD2. The CDR3 is 14 residues long. Germline V gene lookup returns CDR1 DFQATT and CDR2 SNEGSKA (reference sequence). Trimming removed 2 bases from V and 1 base from J; junction bases left unmatched: 1.

This clonotype was recorded many times. The CDR3 is CATSEGADFEKLFF. CDR3 DNA: TGTGCCACCAGTGAGGGGGCAGATTTCGAAAAACTGTTTTTT. The rearrangement joins TRBV24-1 to TRBJ1-4; perhaps TRBD1 as D (6 bases). This CDR3 spans 14 amino acids. Germline CDR1 KGHDR, CDR2 SFDVKD. V shed 4 bases and J shed 8 bases, with 13 bases lying between them.

This clonotype occurred a few times. This chain connects TRBV12-3 or TRBV12-4 to TRBJ1-1, with a weak D call TRBD1 (6 bases). V dropped 2 bases and J dropped 5 bases, with 21 bases sitting between them. This CDR3 has 17 residues. DNA of the CDR3: TGTGCCAGCAGTTTAACCGGGACACACACAATGGGAACTGAAGCTTTCTTT. It is translated as CASSLTGTHTMGTEAFF.

This clonotype was found many times. V and J are TRBV11-3 and TRBJ2-1, with TRBD1 as a possible D gene (5 bases). The germline CDR1 and CDR2 sequences are SGHNT and YENEEA. The V end was cut by 4 bases, the J end by 3 bases, with 7 bases between. The CDR3 loop spans 13 amino acids. The CDR3, as DNA: TGTGCCAGCAGCTATGGACACTACAATGAGCAGTTCTTC. The encoded protein is CASSYGHYNEQFF.

The rearrangement links TRBV18 to TRBJ2-2, with a tentative D call TRBD2 (5 bases). This CDR3 is 15 amino acids long. Germline values: CDR1 KGHSH, CDR2 LQKENI. The germline V and J ends were trimmed by 3 bases and 6 bases, with 14 bases remaining between them. The CDR3 loop is CASSPTGVSAGELFF. CDR3 sequence (DNA): TGTGCCAGCTCACCCACCGGGGTATCCGCCGGGGAGCTGTTTTTT.

This clonotype occurred a few times. This chain links TRBV12-3 or TRBV12-4 with TRBJ2-6, with D maybe TRBD1 (6 bases). V lost 6 bases, J lost 1 base, and 10 bases lay in between. This CDR3 is 15 amino acids long. CDR3 region: CASRKQGSGANVLTF. The CDR3, as DNA: TGTGCCAGCAGAAAACAGGGTTCTGGGGCCAACGTCCTGACTTTC.

The sample holds a few counts of this clonotype. The chain carries TRBV20-1 and TRBJ1-5; 7 nucleotides match TRBD1. This CDR3 region has 13 residues. V shed 0 bases, J shed 5 bases, and the junction held 1 base outside the gene matches. Germline V lookup: CDR1 DFQATT, CDR2 SNEGSKA (reference sequence). CDR3 DNA: TGCAGTGCTAGAGAAACAGGGGATCAGCCCCAGCATTTT. This translates into CSARETGDQPQHF.

This clonotype was seen repeatedly, ten times or more. The chain is built from TRBV3-1 and TRBJ2-4; the D call may be TRBD1 or TRBD2 (5 bases each). The CDR3 totals 13 residues. V dropped 2 bases and J dropped 6 bases, with 8 bases sitting between them. Germline V lookup: CDR1 LGHDT, CDR2 YNNKEL (reference sequence). The CDR3 protein is CASSQPGPNIQYF. The CDR3 nucleotides are TGTGCCAGCAGCCAACCGGGACCAAACATTCAGTACTTC.

This clonotype was counted only a few times. J is TRBJ2-1 and V is TRBV19; 11 nucleotides match TRBD1. The V segment lost 0 bases and the J segment 0 bases; nucleotides outside the gene matches: 7. The CDR3 is made up of 19 amino acids. Germline CDR1 is LNHDA and CDR2 is SQIVND (reference sequence). CDR3 DNA sequence: TGTGCCAGTAGTATAGACCGGGACAGGGGGAAAAGCTCCTACAATGAGCAGTTCTTC. Protein: CASSIDRDRGKSSYNEQFF.

This clonotype was recorded many times. V and J are TRBV4-1 and TRBJ2-1, with TRBD1 identical over 7 bases. V lost 3 bases, J lost 12 bases, and 11 bases stayed unmatched. This CDR3 is built from 14 residues. Germline CDR1 and CDR2: MGHRA and YSYEKL. The CDR3: CASSHNRGPRWQFF. The CDR3 DNA sequence: TGCGCCAGCAGCCACAACAGGGGCCCAAGGTGGCAGTTCTTC.

This clonotype has just a few counts. This sequence joins TRBV18 and TRBJ2-7; tentatively, D is TRBD1 (6 bases). CDR1 KGHSH and CDR2 LQKENI come from the germline V gene. The CDR3 is made up of 15 amino acids. V was clipped by 3 bases and J by 5 bases, with 17 bases between them. This CDR3 reads CASSPQATGSHEQYF. The CDR3 nucleotides are TGTGCCAGCTCACCGCAGGCTACAGGGAGCCACGAGCAGTACTTC. Full variable domain (rest looked up from reference TRBV18 and TRBJ2-7): NAGVMQNPRHLVRRRGQEARLRCSPMKGHSHVYWYRQLPEEGLKFMVYLQKENIIDESGMPKERFSAEFPKEGPSILRIQQVVRGDSAAYFCASSPQATGSHEQYFGPGTRLTVT.

This clonotype came up many times. The chain recombines TRBV12-3 or TRBV12-4 with TRBJ1-2; TRBD1 might be the D (5 bases). Trimming cost V 3 bases and J 2 bases, with 10 bases left between them. The CDR3 totals 14 residues. The CDR3 reads CASSLAGWNYGYTF. As DNA, the CDR3 is TGTGCCAGCAGTTTGGCAGGGTGGAACTATGGCTACACCTTC.

In its sample, this clonotype was seen many times. The gene calls are TRBV2 and TRBJ2-7; D gene unclear. The V gene's germline CDR1 is SNHLY and CDR2 FYNNEI. This CDR3 contains 11 residues. Trimming cost V 2 bases and J 3 bases, with 2 bases left between them. CDR3 residues: CASSENYEQYF. CDR3 DNA: TGTGCCAGCAGTGAAAACTACGAGCAGTACTTC.